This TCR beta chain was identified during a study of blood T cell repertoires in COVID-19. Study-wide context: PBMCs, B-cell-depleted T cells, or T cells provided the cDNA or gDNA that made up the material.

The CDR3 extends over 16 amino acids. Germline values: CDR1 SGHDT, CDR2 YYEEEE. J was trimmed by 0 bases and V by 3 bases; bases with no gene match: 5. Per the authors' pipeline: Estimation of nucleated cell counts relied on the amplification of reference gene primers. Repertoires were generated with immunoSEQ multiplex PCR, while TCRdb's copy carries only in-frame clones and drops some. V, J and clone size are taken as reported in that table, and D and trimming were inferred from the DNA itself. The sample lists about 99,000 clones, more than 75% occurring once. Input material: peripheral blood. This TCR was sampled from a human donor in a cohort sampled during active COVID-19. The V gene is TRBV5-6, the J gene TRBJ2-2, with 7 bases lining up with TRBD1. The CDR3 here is CASSSSGQPNTGELFF. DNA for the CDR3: TGTGCCAGCAGCTCGTCGGGACAGCCGAACACCGGGGAGCTGTTTTTT.